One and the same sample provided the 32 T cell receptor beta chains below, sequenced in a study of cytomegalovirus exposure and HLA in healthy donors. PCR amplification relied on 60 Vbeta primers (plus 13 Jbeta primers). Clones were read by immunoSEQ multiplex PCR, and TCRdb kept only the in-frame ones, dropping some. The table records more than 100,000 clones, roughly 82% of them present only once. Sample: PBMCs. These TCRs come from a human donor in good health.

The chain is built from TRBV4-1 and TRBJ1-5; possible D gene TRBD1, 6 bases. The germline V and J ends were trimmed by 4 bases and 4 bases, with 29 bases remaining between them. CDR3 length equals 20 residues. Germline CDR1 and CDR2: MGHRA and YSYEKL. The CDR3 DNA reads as TGCGCCAGCAGCCCCACTCCGACAGGTGGCTTAGGGTTAGGAAATCAGCCCCAGCATTTT. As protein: CASSPTPTGGLGLGNQPQHF.

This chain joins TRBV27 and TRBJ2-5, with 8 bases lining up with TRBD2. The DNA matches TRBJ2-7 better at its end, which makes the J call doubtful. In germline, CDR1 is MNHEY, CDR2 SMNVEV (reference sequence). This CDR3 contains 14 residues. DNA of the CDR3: TGTGCCAGCAGACCCCGGGGGGGGGCCTACGAGCAGTACTTC. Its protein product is CASRPRGGAYEQYF.

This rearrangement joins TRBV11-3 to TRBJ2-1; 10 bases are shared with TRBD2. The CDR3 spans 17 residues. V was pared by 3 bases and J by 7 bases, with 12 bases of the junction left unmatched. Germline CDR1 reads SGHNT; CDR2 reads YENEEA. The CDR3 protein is CASSFGGGASGSNEQFF. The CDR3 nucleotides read TGTGCCAGCAGCTTCGGGGGTGGAGCTAGCGGGAGTAATGAGCAGTTCTTC.

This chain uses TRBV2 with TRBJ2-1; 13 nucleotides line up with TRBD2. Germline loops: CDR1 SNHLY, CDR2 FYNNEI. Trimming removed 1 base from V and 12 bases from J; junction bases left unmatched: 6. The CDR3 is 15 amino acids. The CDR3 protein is CASSEGLAGGHRQFF. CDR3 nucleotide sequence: TGTGCCAGCAGTGAAGGACTAGCGGGAGGTCACAGGCAGTTCTTC.

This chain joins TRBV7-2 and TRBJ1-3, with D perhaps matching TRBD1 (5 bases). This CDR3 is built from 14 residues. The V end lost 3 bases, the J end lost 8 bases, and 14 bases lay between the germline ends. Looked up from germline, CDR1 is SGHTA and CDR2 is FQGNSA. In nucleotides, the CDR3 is TGTGCCAGCAGCTTTAGCCCCTTAGGGGACACCATATATTTT. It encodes CASSFSPLGDTIYF.

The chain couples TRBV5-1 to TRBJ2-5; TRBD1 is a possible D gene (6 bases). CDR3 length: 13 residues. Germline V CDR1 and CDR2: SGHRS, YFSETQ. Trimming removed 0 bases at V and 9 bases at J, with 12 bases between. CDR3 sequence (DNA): TGCGCCAGCAGCTTGGGACAGGCCGGGGCCCAGTACTTC. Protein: CASSLGQAGAQYF.

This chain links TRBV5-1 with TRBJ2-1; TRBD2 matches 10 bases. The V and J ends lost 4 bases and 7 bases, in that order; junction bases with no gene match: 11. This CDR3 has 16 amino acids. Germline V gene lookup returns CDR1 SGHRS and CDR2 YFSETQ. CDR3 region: CASSAPTSGMRNEQFF. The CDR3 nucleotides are TGCGCCAGCAGCGCTCCTACTAGCGGGATGAGAAATGAGCAGTTCTTC.

The CDR3 coding sequence is TGCGCCAGCAGCTTGGCCGGGGGGCGATCTGAAGCTTTCTTT. This sequence encodes CASSLAGGRSEAFF. The chain joins TRBV5-1 to TRBJ1-1; D might be TRBD1 (6 bases). This CDR3 region has 14 residues. Germline assignment: CDR1 SGHRS and CDR2 YFSETQ. With 0 bases removed from V and 6 bases from J, the gap between germline ends came to 12 bases.

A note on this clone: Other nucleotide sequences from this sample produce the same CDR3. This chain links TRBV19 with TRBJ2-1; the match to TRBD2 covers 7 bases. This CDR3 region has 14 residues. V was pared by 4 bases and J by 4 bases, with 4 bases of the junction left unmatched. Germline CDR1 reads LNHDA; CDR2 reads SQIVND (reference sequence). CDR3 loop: CASSSGRDYNEQFF. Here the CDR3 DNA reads TGTGCCAGTAGTAGCGGGAGAGATTACAATGAGCAGTTCTTC.

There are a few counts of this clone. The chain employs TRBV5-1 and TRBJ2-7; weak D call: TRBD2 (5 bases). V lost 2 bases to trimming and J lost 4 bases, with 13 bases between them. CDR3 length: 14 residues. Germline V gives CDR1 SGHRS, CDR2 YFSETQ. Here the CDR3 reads CASSFSGSPYEQYF. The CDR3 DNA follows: TGCGCCAGCAGCTTTTCGGGGTCCCCATACGAGCAGTACTTC.

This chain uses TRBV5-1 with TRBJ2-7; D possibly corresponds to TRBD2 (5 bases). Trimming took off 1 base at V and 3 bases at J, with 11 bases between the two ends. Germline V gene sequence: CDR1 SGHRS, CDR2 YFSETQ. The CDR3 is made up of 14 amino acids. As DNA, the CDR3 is TGCGCCAGCAGCTTGTCTGGAGGTAACTACGAGCAGTACTTC. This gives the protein CASSLSGGNYEQYF. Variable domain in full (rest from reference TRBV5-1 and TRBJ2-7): KAGVTQTPRYLIKTRGQQVTLSCSPISGHRSVSWYQQTPGQGLQFLFEYFSETQRNKGNFPGRFSGRQFSNSRSEMNVSTLELGDSALYLCASSLSGGNYEQYFGPGTRLTVT.

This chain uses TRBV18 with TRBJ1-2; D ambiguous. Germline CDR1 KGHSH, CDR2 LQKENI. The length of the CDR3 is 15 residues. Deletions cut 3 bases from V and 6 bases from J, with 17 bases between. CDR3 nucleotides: TGTGCCAGCTCACCCCGGGAGACCCTGGGTGATGGCTACACCTTC. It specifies CASSPRETLGDGYTF.

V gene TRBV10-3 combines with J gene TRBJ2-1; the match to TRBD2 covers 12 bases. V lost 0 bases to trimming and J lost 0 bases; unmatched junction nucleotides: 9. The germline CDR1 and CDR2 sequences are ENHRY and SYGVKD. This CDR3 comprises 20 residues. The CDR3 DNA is TGTGCCATCAGTGAGTCAGCACTAGCGGGAGGCCCCGTCTCCTACAATGAGCAGTTCTTC. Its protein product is CAISESALAGGPVSYNEQFF.

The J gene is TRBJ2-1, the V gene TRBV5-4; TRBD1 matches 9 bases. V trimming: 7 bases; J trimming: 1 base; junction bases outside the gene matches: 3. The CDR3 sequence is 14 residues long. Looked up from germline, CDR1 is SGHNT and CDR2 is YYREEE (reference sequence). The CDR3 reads CASGGQGSYNEQFF. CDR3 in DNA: TGTGCCAGCGGGGGACAGGGTTCCTACAATGAGCAGTTCTTC. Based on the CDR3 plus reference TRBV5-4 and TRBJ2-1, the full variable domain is ETGVTQSPTHLIKTRGQQVTLRCSSQSGHNTVSWYQQALGQGPQFIFQYYREEENGRGNFPPRFSGLQFPNYSSELNVNALELDDSALYLCASGGQGSYNEQFFGPGTRLTVL.

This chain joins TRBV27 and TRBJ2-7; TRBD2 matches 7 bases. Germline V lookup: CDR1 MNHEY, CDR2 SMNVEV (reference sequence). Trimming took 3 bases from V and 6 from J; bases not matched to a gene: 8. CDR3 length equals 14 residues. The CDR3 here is CASSFVLAAGEQYF. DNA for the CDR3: TGTGCCAGCAGTTTCGTCCTAGCGGCCGGCGAGCAGTACTTC.

CDR3 loop: CASSYNRDSQPQHF. CDR3 DNA sequence: TGTGCCAGCAGTTACAACAGGGATAGTCAGCCCCAGCATTTT. V gene TRBV7-8 combines with J gene TRBJ1-5; D possibly corresponds to TRBD1 (6 bases). This CDR3 has 14 residues. Deletions cut 6 bases from V and 6 bases from J, with 15 bases between. Germline loops: CDR1 SGHVS, CDR2 FQNEAQ.

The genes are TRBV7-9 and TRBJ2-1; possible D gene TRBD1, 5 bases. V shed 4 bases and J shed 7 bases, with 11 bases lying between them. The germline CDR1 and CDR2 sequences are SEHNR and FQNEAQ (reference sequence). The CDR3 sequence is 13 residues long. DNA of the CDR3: TGTGCCAGCAGCTCTCAGGGCAGGAATGAGCAGTTCTTC. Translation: CASSSQGRNEQFF.

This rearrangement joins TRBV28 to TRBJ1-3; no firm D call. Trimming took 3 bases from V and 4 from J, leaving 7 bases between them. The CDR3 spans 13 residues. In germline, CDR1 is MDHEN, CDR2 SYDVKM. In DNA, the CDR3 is TGTGCCAGCAGTTTTTCCGGGGGAAACACCATATATTTT. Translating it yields CASSFSGGNTIYF.

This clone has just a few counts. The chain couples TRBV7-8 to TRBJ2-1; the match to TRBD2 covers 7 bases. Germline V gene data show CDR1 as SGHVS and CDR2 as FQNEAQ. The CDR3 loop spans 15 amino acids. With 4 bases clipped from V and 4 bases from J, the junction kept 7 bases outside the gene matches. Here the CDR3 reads CASSWAGGRYNEQFF. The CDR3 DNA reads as TGTGCCAGCAGCTGGGCGGGCGGGAGATACAATGAGCAGTTCTTC.

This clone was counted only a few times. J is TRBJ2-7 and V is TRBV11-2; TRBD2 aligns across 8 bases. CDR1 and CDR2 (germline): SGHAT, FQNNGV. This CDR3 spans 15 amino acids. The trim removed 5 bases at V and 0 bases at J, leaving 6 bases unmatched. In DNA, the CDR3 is TGTGCCAGCAGCCCTCTCGGGGGGGACTCCTACGAGCAGTACTTC. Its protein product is CASSPLGGDSYEQYF.

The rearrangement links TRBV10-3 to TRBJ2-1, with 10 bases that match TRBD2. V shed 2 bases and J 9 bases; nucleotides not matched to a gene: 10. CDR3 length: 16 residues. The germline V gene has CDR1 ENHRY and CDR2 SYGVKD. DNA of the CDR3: TGTGCCATCAGTGAGCCGGGGGCTAGCGGGAGAACTGAGCAGTTCTTC. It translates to CAISEPGASGRTEQFF.

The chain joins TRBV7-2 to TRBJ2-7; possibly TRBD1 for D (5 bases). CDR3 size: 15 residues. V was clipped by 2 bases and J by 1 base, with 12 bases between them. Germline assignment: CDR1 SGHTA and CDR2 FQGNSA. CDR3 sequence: CASSLILQGSYEQYF. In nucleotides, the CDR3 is TGTGCCAGCAGCTTAATCCTCCAGGGATCCTACGAGCAGTACTTC.

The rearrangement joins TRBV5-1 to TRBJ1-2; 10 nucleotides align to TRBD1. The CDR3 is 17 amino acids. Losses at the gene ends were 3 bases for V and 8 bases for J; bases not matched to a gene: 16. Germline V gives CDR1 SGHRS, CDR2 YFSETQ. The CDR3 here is CASSWGGSGQGPPGYTF. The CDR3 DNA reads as TGCGCCAGCAGCTGGGGGGGATCGGGACAGGGGCCTCCCGGCTACACCTTC.

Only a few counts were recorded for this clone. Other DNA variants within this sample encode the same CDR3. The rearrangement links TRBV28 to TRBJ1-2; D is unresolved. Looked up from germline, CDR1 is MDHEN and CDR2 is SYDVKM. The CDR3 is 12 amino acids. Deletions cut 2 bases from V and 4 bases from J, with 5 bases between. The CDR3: CASSLGSYGYTF. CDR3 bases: TGTGCCAGCAGTTTAGGCTCCTATGGCTACACCTTC.

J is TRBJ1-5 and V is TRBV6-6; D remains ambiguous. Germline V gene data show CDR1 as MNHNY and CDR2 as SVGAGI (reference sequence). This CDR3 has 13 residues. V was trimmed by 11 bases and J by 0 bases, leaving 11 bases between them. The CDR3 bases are TGTGCCGTCGGGAGTAATAGCAATCAGCCCCAGCATTTT. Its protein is CAVGSNSNQPQHF.

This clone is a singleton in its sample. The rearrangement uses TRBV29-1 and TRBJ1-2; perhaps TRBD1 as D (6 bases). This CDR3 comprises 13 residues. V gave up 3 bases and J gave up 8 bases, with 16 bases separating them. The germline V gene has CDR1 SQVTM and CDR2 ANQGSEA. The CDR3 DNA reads TGCAGCGTTGACGACAAGGGGGATGCAGGCTACACCTTC. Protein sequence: CSVDDKGDAGYTF.

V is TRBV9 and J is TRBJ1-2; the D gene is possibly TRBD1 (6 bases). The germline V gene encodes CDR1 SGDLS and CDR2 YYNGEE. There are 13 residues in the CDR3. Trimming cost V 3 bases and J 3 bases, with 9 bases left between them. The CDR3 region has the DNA TGTGCCAGCAGCGCCCGGACAGACTATGGCTACACCTTC. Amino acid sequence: CASSARTDYGYTF.

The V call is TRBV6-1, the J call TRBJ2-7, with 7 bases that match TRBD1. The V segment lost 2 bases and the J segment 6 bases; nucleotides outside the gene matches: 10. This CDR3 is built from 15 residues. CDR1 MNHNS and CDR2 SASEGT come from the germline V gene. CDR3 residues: CASSELRDTGAEQYF. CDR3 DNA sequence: TGTGCCAGCAGTGAACTCCGGGACACAGGGGCCGAGCAGTACTTC.

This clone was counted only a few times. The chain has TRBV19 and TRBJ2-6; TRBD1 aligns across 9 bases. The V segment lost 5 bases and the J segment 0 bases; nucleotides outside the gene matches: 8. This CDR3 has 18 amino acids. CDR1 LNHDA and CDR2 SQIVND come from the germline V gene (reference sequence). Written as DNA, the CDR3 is TGTGCCAGTAGTGCTCCGGGACAGGGTTTCTCTGGGGCCAACGTCCTGACTTTC. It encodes CASSAPGQGFSGANVLTF. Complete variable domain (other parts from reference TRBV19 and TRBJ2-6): DGGITQSPKYLFRKEGQNVTLSCEQNLNHDAMYWYRQDPGQGLRLIYYSQIVNDFQKGDIAEGYSVSREKKESFPLTVTSAQKNPTAFYLCASSAPGQGFSGANVLTFGAGSRLTVL.

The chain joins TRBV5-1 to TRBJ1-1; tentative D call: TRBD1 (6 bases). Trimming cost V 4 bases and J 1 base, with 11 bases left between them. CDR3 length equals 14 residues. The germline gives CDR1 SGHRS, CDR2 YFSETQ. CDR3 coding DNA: TGCGCCAGCAGCAAAACAGGGAGGAACACTGAAGCTTTCTTT. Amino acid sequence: CASSKTGRNTEAFF. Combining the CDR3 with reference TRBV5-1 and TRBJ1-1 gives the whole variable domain KAGVTQTPRYLIKTRGQQVTLSCSPISGHRSVSWYQQTPGQGLQFLFEYFSETQRNKGNFPGRFSGRQFSNSRSEMNVSTLELGDSALYLCASSKTGRNTEAFFGQGTRLTVV.

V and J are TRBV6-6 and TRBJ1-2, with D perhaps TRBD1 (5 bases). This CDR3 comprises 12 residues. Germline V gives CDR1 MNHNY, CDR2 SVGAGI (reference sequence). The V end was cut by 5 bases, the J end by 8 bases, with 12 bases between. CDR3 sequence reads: CASSDSHHGYTF. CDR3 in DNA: TGTGCCAGCAGTGACAGTCATCACGGCTACACCTTC.

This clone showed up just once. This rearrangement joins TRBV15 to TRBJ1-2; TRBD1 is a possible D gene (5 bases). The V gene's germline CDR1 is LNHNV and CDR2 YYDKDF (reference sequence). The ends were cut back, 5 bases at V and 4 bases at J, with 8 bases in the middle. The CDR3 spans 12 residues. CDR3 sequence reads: CATSLDSYGYTF. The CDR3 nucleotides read TGTGCCACCAGCCTTGACAGCTATGGCTACACCTTC.